The rows below give T cell receptor beta chains drawn from one sample of a study of blood T cell repertoires in COVID-19. Using immunoSEQ multiplex PCR, the repertoire was profiled, and TCRdb retains in-frame clones only, with some absent. The sample includes about 210,000 clones, just under 85% of them seen just once. The sequencing sample was made of peripheral blood. Receptors were obtained from a woman in her fifties or sixties with active or convalescent COVID-19. CDR3s include the opening cysteine and the closing phenylalanine or tryptophan.

cdr3_length v_call cdr3_aa
14 TRBV28 CATYRPGQPYGYTF
15 TRBV7-9 CASSHSTGFAGELFF
16 TRBV18 CASSPPGGGGSNEQFF
13 TRBV18 CASSSDRNTEAFF
14 TRBV5-6 CASSRQGVADTQYF
15 TRBV5-6 CASSLALDSWYEQYF
17 TRBV12-5 CASGLANLAGVTETQYF
18 TRBV15 CATSRGQAMSSYNSPLHF
15 TRBV19 CASSIDSANTGELFF
15 TRBV6-5 CASSYGTGSNQPQHF
15 TRBV3-1/TRBV3-2 CASSPRGGRTGELFF
13 TRBV2 CASSAGGTGELFF
16 TRBV20-1 CSASIGSSASLETQYF
13 TRBV2 CAPRGDYYNEQFF
15 TRBV7-9 CASRIRGSGANVLTF
17 TRBV14 CASSRRLAGGPLDTQYF